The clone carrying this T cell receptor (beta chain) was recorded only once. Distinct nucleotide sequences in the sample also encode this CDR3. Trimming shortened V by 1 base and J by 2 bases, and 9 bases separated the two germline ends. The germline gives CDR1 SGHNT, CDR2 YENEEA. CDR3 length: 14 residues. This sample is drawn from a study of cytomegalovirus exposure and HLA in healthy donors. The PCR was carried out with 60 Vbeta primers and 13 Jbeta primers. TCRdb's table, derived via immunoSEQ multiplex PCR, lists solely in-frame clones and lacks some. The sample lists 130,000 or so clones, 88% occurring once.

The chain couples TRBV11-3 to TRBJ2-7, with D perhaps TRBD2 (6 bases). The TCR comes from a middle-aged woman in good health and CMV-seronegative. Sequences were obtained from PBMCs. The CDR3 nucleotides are TGTGCCAGCAGCTTAGGGAGGGCGACCTACGAGCAGTACTTC. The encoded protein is CASSLGRATYEQYF.